Following are 25 T cell receptor beta chains from one sample sequenced in a study of cytomegalovirus exposure and HLA in healthy donors. The PCR ran on 60 Vbeta and 13 Jbeta primers. Only in-frame clones appear in the TCRdb table, and some are missing; sequencing was by immunoSEQ multiplex PCR. Here the sample spans some 150,000 clones, approximately 77% being singletons. The sequenced sample consisted of PBMCs. These receptors came from a man under 40 in good health and CMV-seropositive.

The rearrangement uses TRBV5-3 and TRBJ2-3; 8 nucleotides match TRBD2. Being an ORF, TRBV5-3 has a function that is uncertain. J lost 0 bases, V lost 2 bases, and 11 bases had no gene match. This CDR3 comprises 18 residues. The CDR3 spells CARSFGKRGIPSTDTQYF. CDR3 DNA: TGTGCCAGAAGCTTTGGAAAGCGGGGGATTCCTAGCACAGATACGCAGTATTTT.

The rearrangement uses TRBV5-6 and TRBJ2-7, with a tentative D call TRBD1 (5 bases). The CDR3 extends over 15 amino acids. Per the germline V gene, CDR1 is SGHDT and CDR2 is YYEEEE. V lost 0 bases and J lost 3, with 13 bases in between. CDR3 residues: CASSLAKGLIYEQYF. As DNA, the CDR3 is TGTGCCAGCAGCTTGGCGAAGGGGTTAATCTACGAGCAGTACTTC. Full variable domain (remainder filled in from reference TRBV5-6 and TRBJ2-7): DAGVTQSPTHLIKTRGQQVTLRCSPKSGHDTVSWYQQALGQGPQFIFQYYEEEERQRGNFPDRFSGHQFPNYSSELNVNALLLGDSALYLCASSLAKGLIYEQYFGPGTRLTVT.

DNA of the CDR3: TGTGCCAGCAGCTTGGATCGGGGAACCTACGAGCAGTACTTC. It translates to CASSLDRGTYEQYF. V is TRBV5-5 and J is TRBJ2-7; D possibly corresponds to TRBD2 (5 bases). The CDR3 has 14 amino acids. Germline V gene sequence: CDR1 SGHKS, CDR2 YYEKEE (reference sequence). Trimming took off 0 bases at V and 2 bases at J, with 9 bases between the two ends.

The V call is TRBV29-1, the J call TRBJ2-7; 7 bases agree with TRBD1. J gave up 3 bases and V 7 bases, and 12 bases lay outside the gene matches. The CDR3 has 14 residues. The germline V gene encodes CDR1 SQVTM and CDR2 ANQGSEA. The chain's CDR3 is CSASTGTENYEQYF. The DNA for the CDR3 is TGCAGCGCCTCAACCGGGACAGAGAACTACGAGCAGTACTTC.

The chain carries TRBV5-4 and TRBJ2-1; 12 bases agree with TRBD2. The junction had 13 bases not matched to a gene; V was cut back by 5 bases and J by 10 bases. CDR1 is SGHNT, CDR2 YYREEE, per germline (reference sequence). CDR3 length: 16 residues. The CDR3 sequence is CASSPVMSSGGVEQFF. The CDR3 nucleotides read TGTGCCAGCAGTCCGGTAATGTCTAGCGGGGGGGTGGAGCAGTTCTTC.

The chain employs TRBV7-2 and TRBJ1-1; D gene unclear. CDR1 is SGHTA, CDR2 FQGNSA, per germline. There are 13 residues in the CDR3. The V and J ends lost 2 bases and 4 bases respectively, with 8 bases between them. The CDR3 DNA is TGTGCCAGCAGCTTATCAGGCATCACTGAAGCTTTCTTT. It yields the protein CASSLSGITEAFF.

This chain uses TRBV27 with TRBJ1-2; tentative D call: TRBD1 (5 bases). The CDR3 has 17 residues. The germline V gene has CDR1 MNHEY and CDR2 SMNVEV (reference sequence). V shed 3 bases and J shed 8 bases, with 25 bases lying between them. The DNA for the CDR3 is TGTGCCAGCAGTTTGGTCCCTGTTTGGACAAGCCAATGGGGCTACACCTTC. This gives the protein CASSLVPVWTSQWGYTF.

This chain connects TRBV5-8 to TRBJ2-1; no definite D call. Trimming left V 4 bases short and J 10 bases short, with 18 bases between. The germline V gene has CDR1 SGHTS and CDR2 YDEGEE. The CDR3 length is 14 residues. CDR3 region: CASSPSPGMREQFF. The CDR3, as DNA: TGTGCCAGCAGCCCCAGCCCGGGTATGAGAGAGCAGTTCTTC. The whole variable domain, remainder taken from reference TRBV5-8 and TRBJ2-1, is EAGVTQSPTHLIKTRGQQATLRCSPISGHTSVYWYQQALGLGLQFLLWYDEGEERNRGNFPPRFSGRQFPNYSSELNVNALELEDSALYLCASSPSPGMREQFFGPGTRLTVL.

The V call is TRBV27, the J call TRBJ2-7; unclear D gene. This CDR3 contains 16 residues. V was trimmed by 6 bases and J by 0 bases, leaving 18 bases between them. Germline CDR1 is MNHEY and CDR2 is SMNVEV (reference sequence). CDR3 DNA sequence: TGTGCCAGCAGACTTGAGGCCTCTTCCAACTCCTACGAGCAGTACTTC. As protein: CASRLEASSNSYEQYF.

The chain uses TRBV5-1 and TRBJ2-7; 7 bases are a match to TRBD1. The CDR3 extends over 14 amino acids. Trimming took 2 bases from V and 0 from J; bases not matched to a gene: 2. The germline V gene encodes CDR1 SGHRS and CDR2 YFSETQ. CDR3 DNA sequence: TGCGCCAGCAGCTTCAGGGGGAGCTCCTACGAGCAGTACTTC. Its translation is CASSFRGSSYEQYF.

V gene TRBV6-5 combines with J gene TRBJ2-2, with a weak D call TRBD2 (6 bases). The CDR3 is made up of 13 amino acids. Germline-derived CDR1 and CDR2 are MNHEY and SVGAGI. Trimming took 3 bases from V and 6 from J, leaving 8 bases between them. In nucleotides, the CDR3 is TGTGCCAGCAGTTATACTAGCCCCGGGGAGCTGTTTTTT. It specifies CASSYTSPGELFF.

J is TRBJ1-3 and V is TRBV18, with 8 bases fitting TRBD1. From germline, CDR1 is KGHSH and CDR2 LQKENI. V gave up 2 bases and J gave up 6 bases; unmatched junction bases: 6. This CDR3 is 15 amino acids long. As DNA, the CDR3 is TGTGCCAGCTCACCATTGACAGGGGCCGAAAACACCATATATTTT. This gives the protein CASSPLTGAENTIYF.

This clone showed up just once. V gene TRBV23-1 combines with J gene TRBJ1-1; no clear D gene. TRBV23-1 is known as an ORF, though its function is uncertain. The CDR3 totals 16 residues. Trimming shortened V by 3 bases and J by 1 base, and 15 bases separated the two germline ends. CDR3 DNA sequence: TGCGCCAGCAGTCATTCTCCAACACAACGGAACACTGAAGCTTTCTTT. It specifies CASSHSPTQRNTEAFF.

Here the CDR3 DNA reads TGTGCCAGTAGCAAGGGGGTTTTCGACGAGCAGTACTTC. This gives the protein CASSKGVFDEQYF. This chain joins TRBV19 and TRBJ2-7; possibly TRBD1 for D (6 bases). Trimming shortened V by 6 bases and J by 5 bases, and 14 bases separated the two germline ends. The CDR3 contains 13 residues. Germline V gives CDR1 LNHDA, CDR2 SQIVND (reference sequence).

The table lists this clone with a few counts. The CDR3 coding sequence is TGTGCCAGCAGTGAATTGGACAGGGGTAGCTATGAGTTTTTT. Amino acids: CASSELDRGSYEFF. J is TRBJ1-4 and V is TRBV6-1, with TRBD1 matching 9 bases. Trimming removed 2 bases from V and 16 bases from J; junction bases left unmatched: 11. Germline CDR1 and CDR2: MNHNS and SASEGT. This CDR3 is built from 14 residues.

This clone has just a few counts. The chain recombines TRBV30 with TRBJ2-5; 13 bases fit TRBD2. Germline CDR1 is GTSNPN and CDR2 is SVGIG (reference sequence). The CDR3 consists of 14 residues. This chain's CDR3 is CDELAGGPGETQYF. Written as DNA, the CDR3 is TGTGATGAACTAGCGGGGGGGCCGGGGGAGACCCAGTACTTC. The whole variable domain, filled in from reference TRBV30 and TRBJ2-5, reads SQTIHQWPATLVQPVGSPLSLECTVEGTSNPNLYWYRQAAGRGLQLLFYSVGIGQISSEVPQNLSASRPQDRQFILSSKKLLLSDSGFYLCDELAGGPGETQYFGPGTRLLVL.

V usage is TRBV1 and J usage is TRBJ2-3; the table assigns TRBD2, which was not confirmed against the DNA. TRBV1 represents a pseudogene. This CDR3 is built from 18 residues. In DNA, the CDR3 is TGCACCAGCAGCCAACGGGAAGCGGGGGGGCCTGACACAGATACGCAGTATTTT. Its translation: CTSSQREAGGPDTDTQYF.

In its sample, this clone was seen a few times. DNA for the CDR3: TGTGCCAGCACCGGACCTGGACAGATGAACACTGAAGCTTTCTTT. This translates into CASTGPGQMNTEAFF. The V call is TRBV6-1, the J call TRBJ1-1, with D perhaps TRBD1 (6 bases). The V gene lost 7 bases and the J gene lost 0 bases, with 15 bases spanning the gap. This CDR3 contains 15 residues. Germline lookup yields CDR1 MNHNS and CDR2 SASEGT.

Concerning this clone: Other DNA variants within this sample encode the same CDR3. V usage is TRBV19 and J usage is TRBJ2-7; D might be TRBD1 (5 bases). CDR3 length equals 13 residues. Trimming pared 1 base from V and 4 bases from J, leaving 8 bases between. CDR1 LNHDA and CDR2 SQIVND come from the germline V gene (reference sequence). In DNA, the CDR3 is TGTGCCAGTAGTATAGTGCAGGGATACGAGCAGTACTTC. Protein product: CASSIVQGYEQYF.

CDR3 amino acids: CASSTFTGSEQYF. CDR3 in DNA: TGTGCCAGCAGTACCTTTACAGGGAGCGAGCAGTACTTC. The rearrangement links TRBV2 to TRBJ2-7; tentatively, D is TRBD1 (6 bases). This CDR3 has 13 amino acids. The ends were cut back, 5 bases at V and 6 bases at J, with 14 bases in the middle. Germline V gives CDR1 SNHLY, CDR2 FYNNEI.

The gene calls are TRBV4-1 and TRBJ1-5; TRBD1 might be the D (5 bases). The CDR3 spans 18 residues. The germline gives CDR1 MGHRA, CDR2 YSYEKL. The V and J ends lost 0 bases and 6 bases respectively, with 21 bases between them. The CDR3 loop reads CASSQDRFMVQEGQPQHF. CDR3 sequence (DNA): TGCGCCAGCAGCCAAGATCGTTTTATGGTACAGGAGGGTCAGCCCCAGCATTTT.

The chain is built from TRBV18 and TRBJ2-7, with TRBD1 matching 7 bases. After removal of 6 bases from V and 4 bases from J, the junction contained 15 bases not matched to a gene. CDR1 is KGHSH and CDR2 is LQKENI in the germline V gene. This CDR3 has 16 residues. CDR3 sequence: CASSTTGTVKPYEQYF. The CDR3 DNA reads TGTGCCAGCTCGACCACCGGGACAGTAAAACCTTACGAGCAGTACTTC.

The V and J genes are TRBV10-1 and TRBJ1-2; D is uncertain. V was pared by 5 bases and J by 6 bases, with 19 bases between. CDR1 and CDR2 from the germline V gene are WNHNN and SYGVQD (reference sequence). The CDR3 has 15 amino acids. The CDR3 bases are TGCGCCAGCAGTCCGCAGCCAGAAGGAACTAATGGCTACACCTTC. Protein product: CASSPQPEGTNGYTF.

This chain uses TRBV10-3 with TRBJ2-1; 9 bases align to TRBD2. CDR1 is ENHRY and CDR2 is SYGVKD in the germline V gene. The V segment lost 5 bases and the J segment 0 bases; nucleotides outside the gene matches: 5. This CDR3 is 16 amino acids long. CDR3 region: CAISKSGGNSYNEQFF. The CDR3 region has the DNA TGTGCCATCAGTAAGAGCGGGGGGAACTCCTACAATGAGCAGTTCTTC.

V usage is TRBV6-1 and J usage is TRBJ1-1; D is perhaps TRBD1 (5 bases). The CDR3 totals 14 residues. V was shortened by 5 bases and J by 3 bases, with 13 bases between the two germline ends. From germline, CDR1 is MNHNS and CDR2 SASEGT. The CDR3 here is CASSIRADDTEAFF. The CDR3 DNA is TGTGCCAGCAGTATCAGGGCAGACGACACTGAAGCTTTCTTT.